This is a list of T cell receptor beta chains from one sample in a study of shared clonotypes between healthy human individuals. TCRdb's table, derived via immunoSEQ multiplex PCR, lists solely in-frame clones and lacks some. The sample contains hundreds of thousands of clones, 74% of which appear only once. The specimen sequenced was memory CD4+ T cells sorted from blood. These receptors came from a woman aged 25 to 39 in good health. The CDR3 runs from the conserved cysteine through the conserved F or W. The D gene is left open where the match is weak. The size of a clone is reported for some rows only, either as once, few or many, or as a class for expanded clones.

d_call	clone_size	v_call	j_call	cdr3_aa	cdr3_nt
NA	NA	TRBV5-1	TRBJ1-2	CASSFSLAYGYTF	TGCGCCAGCAGCTTTTCACTCGCTTATGGCTACACCTTC
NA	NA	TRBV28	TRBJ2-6	CASQIEGANVLTF	TGTGCCAGCCAGATCGAGGGGGCCAACGTCCTGACTTTC
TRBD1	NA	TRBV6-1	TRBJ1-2	CASSAFTGVLLPNYGYTF	TGTGCCAGCAGTGCATTTACAGGGGTCCTCCTTCCTAACTATGGCTACACCTTC
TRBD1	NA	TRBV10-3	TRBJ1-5	CASGTGELTGNQPQHF	TGTGCCAGCGGTACAGGGGAATTAACTGGCAATCAGCCCCAGCATTTT
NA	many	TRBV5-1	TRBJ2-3	CASSYGTLTDTQYF	TGCGCCAGCAGCTATGGGACTTTGACAGATACGCAGTATTTT
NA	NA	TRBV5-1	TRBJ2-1	CASSLERGVPYNEQFF	TGCGCCAGCAGCTTGGAGCGTGGGGTTCCCTACAATGAGCAGTTCTTC
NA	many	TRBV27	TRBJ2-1	CASSFAASSYNEQFF	TGTGCCAGCAGTTTTGCGGCCTCTTCCTACAATGAGCAGTTCTTC
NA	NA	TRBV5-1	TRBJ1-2	CASSLGGVPPLSYTF	TGCGCCAGCAGCTTGGGGGGGGTGCCCCCCTTGAGCTACACCTTC
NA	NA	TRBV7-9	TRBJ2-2	CASNPYPNPGELFF	TGTGCCAGCAACCCATATCCCAACCCCGGGGAGCTGTTTTTT
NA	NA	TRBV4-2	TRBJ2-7	CASSQETATYYEQYF	TGTGCCAGCAGCCAAGAGACGGCAACCTACTACGAGCAGTACTTC
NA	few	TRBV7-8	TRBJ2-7	CASRMREISYEQYF	TGTGCCAGCAGGATGAGGGAAATCTCCTACGAGCAGTACTTC
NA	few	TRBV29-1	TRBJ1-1	CSVQLNTEAFF	TGCAGCGTGCAGCTGAACACTGAAGCTTTCTTT
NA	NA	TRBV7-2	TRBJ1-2	CASSLGQNLDGYTF	TGTGCCAGCAGCCTCGGACAGAATCTGGATGGCTACACCTTC
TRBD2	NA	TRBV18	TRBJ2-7	CASSPMGGLAMGEQYF	TGTGCCAGCTCCCCGATGGGAGGACTAGCAATGGGCGAGCAGTACTTC
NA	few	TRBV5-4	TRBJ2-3	CASGGGTDTQYF	TGTGCCAGCGGAGGGGGCACAGATACGCAGTATTTT
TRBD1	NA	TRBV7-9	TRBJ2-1	CASSLGGTGLYRNEQFF	TGTGCCAGCAGCTTAGGAGGGACAGGTTTATATCGCAATGAGCAGTTCTTC
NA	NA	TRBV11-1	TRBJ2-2	CASSFGSNTGELFF	TGTGCCAGCAGCTTTGGGTCGAACACCGGGGAGCTGTTTTTT
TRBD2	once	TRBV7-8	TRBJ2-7	CASSSLAGNYEQYF	TGTGCCAGCAGCTCCTTAGCGGGGAACTACGAGCAGTACTTC
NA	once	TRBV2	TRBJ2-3	CASTGSGTDTQYF	TGTGCCAGCACCGGATCGGGGACAGATACGCAGTATTTT
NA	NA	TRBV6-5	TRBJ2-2	CASTREYTGELFF	TGTGCCTCAACACGGGAATACACCGGGGAGCTGTTTTTT
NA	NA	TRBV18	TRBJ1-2	CASSPGTDEFYGYTF	TGTGCCAGCTCGCCTGGGACGGACGAATTCTATGGCTACACCTTC
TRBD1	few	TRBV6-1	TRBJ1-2	CASSETGTAYGYTF	TGTGCCAGCAGTGAAACCGGGACAGCTTATGGCTACACCTTC